The rows below give T cell receptor beta chains drawn from one sample of a study of blood T cell repertoires in COVID-19. Using immunoSEQ multiplex PCR, the repertoire was profiled, and TCRdb retains in-frame clones only, with some absent. The table shows over 130,000 clones, with 84% occurring only once. The sequencing sample was made of peripheral blood. The origin of the receptors is a human donor in a cohort sampled during active COVID-19. The CDR3 runs from the conserved cysteine through the conserved F or W. D genes are given only for firm matches. Size tells how often a clone was seen (once, few, many) or the class of an expanded clone, and some rows leave it out.

j_call clone_size d_call v_call cdr3_aa cdr3_nt
TRBJ1-2 NA NA TRBV24-1 CATSERSNYGYTF TGTGCCACCAGTGAGAGATCTAACTATGGCTACACCTTC
TRBJ1-3 NA NA TRBV19 CTSQDRPVGNTIYF TGTACCAGTCAGGATAGACCTGTGGGAAACACCATATATTTT
TRBJ2-7 once TRBD1 TRBV3-1/TRBV3-2 CASSDRDSSYEQYF TGTGCCAGCAGCGACCGGGACAGCTCCTACGAGCAGTACTTC
TRBJ1-2 NA TRBD1 TRBV20-1 CSASVGDRVHGYTF TGCAGTGCTAGTGTCGGGGACAGGGTACACGGCTACACCTTC
TRBJ2-1 NA TRBD1 TRBV12-5 CASGLRQGAYNEQFF TGTGCTAGTGGTTTGAGACAGGGCGCCTACAATGAGCAGTTCTTC
TRBJ2-5 few NA TRBV18 CASSPAMRETQYF TGTGCCAGCTCACCCGCGATGCGAGAGACCCAGTACTTC
TRBJ1-1 NA TRBD1 TRBV18 CASSHPLVTGVKAFF TGTGCCAGCTCACATCCTCTCGTGACAGGGGTGAAAGCTTTCTTT
TRBJ2-2 NA TRBD1 TRBV19 CASSAMTGGTGELFF TGTGCCAGTAGTGCAATGACAGGGGGCACCGGGGAGCTGTTTTTT
TRBJ1-5 once NA TRBV19 CASSTLQGRVGISNQPQHF TGTGCCAGTAGTACTCTTCAGGGTCGAGTTGGGATTAGCAATCAGCCCCAGCATTTT
TRBJ2-2 NA NA TRBV7-2 CASSARTNTGELFF TGTGCCAGCAGCGCCAGGACGAACACCGGGGAGCTGTTTTTT
TRBJ2-3 NA TRBD2 TRBV12-5 CASGLGLAGDRTDTQYF TGTGCTAGTGGTTTGGGACTAGCGGGGGACCGCACAGATACGCAGTATTTT
TRBJ1-1 NA TRBD1 TRBV29-1 CSVGDSGGGGTEAFF TGCAGCGTCGGGGACTCAGGGGGCGGGGGCACTGAAGCTTTCTTT
TRBJ1-2 NA NA TRBV6-2/TRBV6-3 CASSRDNYGYTF TGTGCCAGCAGTCGAGATAACTATGGCTACACCTTC
TRBJ2-7 NA TRBD1 TRBV10-3 CAITTDRAYEQYF TGTGCCATCACCACGGACAGGGCCTACGAGCAGTACTTC
TRBJ2-3 NA TRBD1 TRBV12-5 CASGLRTGDAFTDTQYF TGTGCTAGTGGCCTTCGAACAGGGGACGCGTTCACAGATACGCAGTATTTT
TRBJ2-7 NA NA TRBV7-2 CASSSPEARALYEQYF TGTGCCAGCAGCTCCCCGGAAGCCAGGGCGCTGTACGAGCAGTACTTC
TRBJ2-3 NA TRBD2 TRBV6-5 CASKERGSTDTQYF TGTGCCAGCAAAGAGCGGGGAAGCACAGATACGCAGTATTTT
TRBJ2-1 NA TRBD2 TRBV3-1/TRBV3-2 CASSLQRGGFNEQFF TGTGCCAGCAGCCTTCAACGGGGGGGTTTTAATGAGCAGTTCTTC
TRBJ1-2 NA NA TRBV7-2 CASSLETEIDGYTF TGTGCCAGCAGCTTGGAAACAGAAATAGATGGCTACACCTTC
TRBJ1-3 once TRBD1 TRBV6-6 CASSNTGTGSGNTIYF TGTGCCAGCAGTAACACCGGGACAGGGTCTGGAAACACCATATATTTT
TRBJ2-1 NA TRBD1 TRBV7-9 CASSPLQGLNEQFF TGTGCCAGCAGCCCTCTACAGGGGCTAAATGAGCAGTTCTTC
TRBJ2-5 NA TRBD1 TRBV28 CASSGTGATQYF TGTGCCAGCTCCGGGACAGGGGCGACCCAGTACTTC
TRBJ1-5 NA TRBD1 TRBV19 CASSTTGPNQPQHF TGTGCCAGTAGTACGACAGGGCCCAATCAGCCCCAGCATTTT
TRBJ2-3 NA TRBD2 TRBV2 CASNPRGGDTDTQYF TGTGCCAGCAATCCGCGGGGGGGGGACACAGATACGCAGTATTTT
TRBJ1-6 NA NA TRBV7-2 CASGRNRNSPLHF TGTGCCAGCGGAAGGAACAGAAATTCACCCCTCCACTTT
TRBJ1-2 once TRBD1 TRBV10-3 CACGTGDGYTF TGTGCCTGTGGGACAGGGGATGGCTACACCTTC
TRBJ2-7 NA NA TRBV14 CASSQVAGRYEQYF TGTGCCAGCAGCCAAGTAGCTGGGAGGTACGAGCAGTACTTC
TRBJ1-3 NA NA TRBV5-5 CASSLVGGTSGNTIYF TGTGCCAGCAGCTTGGTCGGCGGGACTTCGGGTAACACCATATATTTT
TRBJ1-2 NA NA TRBV5-1 CASSLERGLGYGYTF TGCGCCAGCAGCTTGGAAAGGGGATTAGGGTATGGCTACACCTTC
TRBJ2-5 NA NA TRBV6-5 CASSLRTKYQETQYF TGTGCCAGCAGTTTACGTACAAAGTACCAAGAGACCCAGTACTTC
TRBJ2-1 NA NA TRBV7-9 CASSQLSVNEQFF TGTGCCAGCAGCCAACTGTCGGTTAATGAGCAGTTCTTC
TRBJ2-3 NA TRBD2 TRBV5-1 CASSWPGGADTQYF TGCGCCAGCAGCTGGCCCGGGGGGGCAGATACGCAGTATTTT
TRBJ1-4 few NA TRBV2 CASSEVQPRDTRKLFF TGTGCCAGCAGTGAAGTCCAGCCCCGGGACACTCGAAAACTGTTTTTT
TRBJ2-7 NA TRBD1 TRBV2 CARTPGQGSLEQYF TGTGCCAGAACCCCGGGACAGGGGTCCCTCGAGCAGTACTTC
TRBJ2-2 NA NA TRBV19 CASSRNGNTGELFF TGTGCCAGTAGTAGAAACGGGAACACCGGGGAGCTGTTTTTT
TRBJ2-3 NA TRBD2 TRBV10-3 CAMGGRSGGTDTQYF TGTGCTATGGGAGGGCGATCGGGCGGCACAGATACGCAGTATTTT
TRBJ2-7 NA NA TRBV5-6 CASSSPETYEQYF TGTGCCAGCAGCTCCCCCGAGACCTACGAGCAGTACTTC
TRBJ2-7 NA NA TRBV2 CASSERQAISYEQYF TGTGCCAGCAGTGAAAGACAGGCTATCTCCTACGAGCAGTACTTC
TRBJ1-5 few NA TRBV3-1/TRBV3-2 CASSPFRDQPQHF TGTGCCAGCAGCCCTTTCCGTGATCAGCCCCAGCATTTT